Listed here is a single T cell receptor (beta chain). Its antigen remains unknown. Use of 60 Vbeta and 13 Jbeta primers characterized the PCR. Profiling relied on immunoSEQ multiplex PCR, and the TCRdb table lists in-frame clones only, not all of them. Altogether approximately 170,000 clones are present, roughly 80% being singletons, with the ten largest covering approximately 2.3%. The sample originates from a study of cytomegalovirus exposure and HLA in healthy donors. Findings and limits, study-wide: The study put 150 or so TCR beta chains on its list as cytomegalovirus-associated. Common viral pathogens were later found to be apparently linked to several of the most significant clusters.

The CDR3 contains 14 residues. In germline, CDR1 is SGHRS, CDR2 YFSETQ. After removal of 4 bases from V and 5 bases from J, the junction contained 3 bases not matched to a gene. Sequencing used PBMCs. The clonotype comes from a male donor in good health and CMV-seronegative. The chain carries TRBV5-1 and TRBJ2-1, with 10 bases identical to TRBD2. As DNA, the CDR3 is TGCGCCAGCAGCGGCCTAGCGGGAGACAATGAGCAGTTCTTC. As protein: CASSGLAGDNEQFF. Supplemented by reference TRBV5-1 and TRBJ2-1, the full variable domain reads KAGVTQTPRYLIKTRGQQVTLSCSPISGHRSVSWYQQTPGQGLQFLFEYFSETQRNKGNFPGRFSGRQFSNSRSEMNVSTLELGDSALYLCASSGLAGDNEQFFGPGTRLTVL.